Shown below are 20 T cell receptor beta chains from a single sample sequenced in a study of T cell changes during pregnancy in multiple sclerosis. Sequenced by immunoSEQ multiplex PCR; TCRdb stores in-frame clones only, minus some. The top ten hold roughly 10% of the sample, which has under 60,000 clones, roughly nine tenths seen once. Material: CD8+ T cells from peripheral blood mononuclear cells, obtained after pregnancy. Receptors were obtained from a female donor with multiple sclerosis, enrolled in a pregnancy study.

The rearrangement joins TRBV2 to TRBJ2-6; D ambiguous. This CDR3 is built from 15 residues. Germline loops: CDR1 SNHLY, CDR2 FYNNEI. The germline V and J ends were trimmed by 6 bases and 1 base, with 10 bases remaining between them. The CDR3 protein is CASRSGISGANVLTF. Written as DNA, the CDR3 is TGTGCCAGCAGATCAGGAATTTCTGGGGCCAACGTCCTGACTTTC.

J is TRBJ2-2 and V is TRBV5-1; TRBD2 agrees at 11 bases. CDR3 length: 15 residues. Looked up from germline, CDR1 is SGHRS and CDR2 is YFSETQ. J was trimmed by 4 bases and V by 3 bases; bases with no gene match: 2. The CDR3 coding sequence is TGCGCCAGCAGCTCTAGCGGGGGGACCACCGGGGAGCTGTTTTTT. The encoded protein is CASSSSGGTTGELFF.

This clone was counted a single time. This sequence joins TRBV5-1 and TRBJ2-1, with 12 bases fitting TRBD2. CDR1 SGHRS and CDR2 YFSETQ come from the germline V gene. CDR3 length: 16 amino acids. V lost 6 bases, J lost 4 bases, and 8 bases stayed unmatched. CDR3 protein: CASNPLAGGLYNEQFF. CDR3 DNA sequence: TGCGCCAGCAACCCCCTAGCGGGGGGGCTTTACAATGAGCAGTTCTTC.

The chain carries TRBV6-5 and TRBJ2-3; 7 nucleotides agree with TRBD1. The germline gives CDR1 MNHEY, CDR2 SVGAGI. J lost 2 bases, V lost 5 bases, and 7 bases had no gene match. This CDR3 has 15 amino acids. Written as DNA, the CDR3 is TGTGCCAGCAGTCCAGGGGGACCAGACACAGATACGCAGTATTTT. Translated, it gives CASSPGGPDTDTQYF.

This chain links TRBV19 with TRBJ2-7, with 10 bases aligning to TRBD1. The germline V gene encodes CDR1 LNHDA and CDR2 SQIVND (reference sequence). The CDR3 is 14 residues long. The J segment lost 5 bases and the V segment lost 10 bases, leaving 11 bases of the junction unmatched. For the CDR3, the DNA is TGTGCCACCGCTTCGCCGGGACAGGGGAACGAGCAGTACTTC. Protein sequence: CATASPGQGNEQYF.

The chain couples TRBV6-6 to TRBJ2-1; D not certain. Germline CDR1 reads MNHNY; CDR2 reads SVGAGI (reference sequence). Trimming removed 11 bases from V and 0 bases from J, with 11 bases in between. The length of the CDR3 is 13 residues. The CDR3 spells CAGSTRSYNEQFF. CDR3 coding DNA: TGTGCCGGTTCTACCCGCTCCTACAATGAGCAGTTCTTC.

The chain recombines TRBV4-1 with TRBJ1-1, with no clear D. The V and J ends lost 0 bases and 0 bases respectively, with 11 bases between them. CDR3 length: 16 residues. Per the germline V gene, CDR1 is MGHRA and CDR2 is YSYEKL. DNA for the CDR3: TGCGCCAGCAGCCAAGAGAGCGGGGTGCTGAACACTGAAGCTTTCTTT. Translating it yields CASSQESGVLNTEAFF.

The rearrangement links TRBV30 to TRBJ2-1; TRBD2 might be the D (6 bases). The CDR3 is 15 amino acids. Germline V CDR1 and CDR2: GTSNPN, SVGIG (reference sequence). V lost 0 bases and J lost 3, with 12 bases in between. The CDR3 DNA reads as TGTGCCTGGAGTGTAACGGGACTTAACTACAATGAGCAGTTCTTC. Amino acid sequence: CAWSVTGLNYNEQFF.

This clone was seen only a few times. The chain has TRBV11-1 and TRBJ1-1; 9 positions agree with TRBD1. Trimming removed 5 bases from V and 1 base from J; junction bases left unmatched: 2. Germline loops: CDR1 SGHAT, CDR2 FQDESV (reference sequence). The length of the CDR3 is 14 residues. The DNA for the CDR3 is TGTGCCAGCAGCAAGGGACAGGGGAACACTGAAGCTTTCTTT. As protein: CASSKGQGNTEAFF.

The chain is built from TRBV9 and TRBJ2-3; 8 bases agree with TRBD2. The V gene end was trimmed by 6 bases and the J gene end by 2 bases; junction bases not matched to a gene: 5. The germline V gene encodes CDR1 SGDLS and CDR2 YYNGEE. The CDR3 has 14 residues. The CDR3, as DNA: TGTGCCAGCAACGGGGGGGCCGTCACAGATACGCAGTATTTT. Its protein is CASNGGAVTDTQYF.

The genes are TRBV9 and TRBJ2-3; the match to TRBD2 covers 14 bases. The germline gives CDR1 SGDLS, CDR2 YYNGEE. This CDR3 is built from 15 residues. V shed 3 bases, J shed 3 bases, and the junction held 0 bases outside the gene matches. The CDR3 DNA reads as TGTGCCAGCAGCGGGACTAGCGGGGGGACAGATACGCAGTATTTT. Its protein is CASSGTSGGTDTQYF.

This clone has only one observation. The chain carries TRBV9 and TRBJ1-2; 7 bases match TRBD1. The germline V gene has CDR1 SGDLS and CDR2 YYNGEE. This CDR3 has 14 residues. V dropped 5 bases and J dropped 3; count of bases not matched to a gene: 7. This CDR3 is CASRGRDRDYGYTF. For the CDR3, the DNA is TGTGCCAGCAGGGGCCGGGACAGAGACTATGGCTACACCTTC. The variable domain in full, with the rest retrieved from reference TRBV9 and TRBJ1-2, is DSGVTQTPKHLITATGQRVTLRCSPRSGDLSVYWYQQSLDQGLQFLIQYYNGEERAKGNILERFSAQQFPDLHSELNLSSLELGDSALYFCASRGRDRDYGYTFGSGTRLTVV.

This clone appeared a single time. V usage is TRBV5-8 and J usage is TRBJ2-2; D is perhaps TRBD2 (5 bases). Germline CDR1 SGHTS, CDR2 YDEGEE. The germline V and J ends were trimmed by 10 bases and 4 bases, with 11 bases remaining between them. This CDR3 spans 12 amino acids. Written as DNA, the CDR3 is TGTGCCGAGCGGTTAGTCACCGGGGAGCTGTTTTTT. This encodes CAERLVTGELFF.

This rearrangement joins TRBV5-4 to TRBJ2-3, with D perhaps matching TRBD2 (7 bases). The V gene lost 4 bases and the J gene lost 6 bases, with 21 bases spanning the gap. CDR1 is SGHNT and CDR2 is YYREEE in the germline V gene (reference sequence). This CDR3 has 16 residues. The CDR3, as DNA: TGTGCCAGCAGCGCCGCCTTCCGGGGGGCCCCCGATACGCAGTATTTT. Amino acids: CASSAAFRGAPDTQYF.

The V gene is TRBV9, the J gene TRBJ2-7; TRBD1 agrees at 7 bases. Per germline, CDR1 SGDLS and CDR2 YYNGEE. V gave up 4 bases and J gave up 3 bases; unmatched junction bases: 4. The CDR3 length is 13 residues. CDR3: CASSLTGDYEQYF. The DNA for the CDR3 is TGTGCCAGCAGCTTAACAGGGGACTACGAGCAGTACTTC.

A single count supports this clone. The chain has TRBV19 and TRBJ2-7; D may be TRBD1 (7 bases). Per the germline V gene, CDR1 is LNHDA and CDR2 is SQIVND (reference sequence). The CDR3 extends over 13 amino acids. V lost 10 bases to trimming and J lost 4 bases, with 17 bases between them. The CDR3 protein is CATRQGGTYEQYF. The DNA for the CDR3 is TGTGCCACCCGACAGGGAGGAACGTACGAGCAGTACTTC.

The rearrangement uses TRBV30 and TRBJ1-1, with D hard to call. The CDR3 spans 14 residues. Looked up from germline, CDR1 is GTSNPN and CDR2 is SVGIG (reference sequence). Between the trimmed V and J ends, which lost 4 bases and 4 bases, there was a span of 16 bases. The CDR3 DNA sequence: TGTGCCTGGAAGGGAGCCTGGGGTGTCACTGAAGCTTTCTTT. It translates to CAWKGAWGVTEAFF.

The CDR3 DNA sequence: TGTGCCAGCAGCCAAACAGGGGGTGAGGAGCAGTACTTC. As protein: CASSQTGGEEQYF. The genes are TRBV4-2 and TRBJ2-7; TRBD1 agrees at 8 bases. This CDR3 contains 13 residues. V gave up 2 bases and J gave up 7 bases; unmatched junction bases: 4. Germline CDR1 reads LGHNA; CDR2 reads YNFKEQ.

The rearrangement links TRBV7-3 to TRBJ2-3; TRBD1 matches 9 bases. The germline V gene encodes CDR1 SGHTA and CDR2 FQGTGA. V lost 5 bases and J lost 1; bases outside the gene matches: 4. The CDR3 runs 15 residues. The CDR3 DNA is TGTGCCAGCAGCACAACAGGGGGCGGCACAGATACGCAGTATTTT. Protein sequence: CASSTTGGGTDTQYF. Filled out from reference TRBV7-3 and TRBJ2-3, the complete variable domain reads GAGVSQTPSNKVTEKGKYVELRCDPISGHTALYWYRQSLGQGPEFLIYFQGTGAADDSGLPNDRFFAVRPEGSVSTLKIQRTERGDSAVYLCASSTTGGGTDTQYFGPGTRLTVL.

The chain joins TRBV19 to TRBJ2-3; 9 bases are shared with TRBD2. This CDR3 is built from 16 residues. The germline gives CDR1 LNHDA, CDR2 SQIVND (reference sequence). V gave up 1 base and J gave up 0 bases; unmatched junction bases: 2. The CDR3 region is CASSIGLAGSTDTQYF. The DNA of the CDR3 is TGTGCCAGTAGTATAGGGCTAGCGGGGAGCACAGATACGCAGTATTTT. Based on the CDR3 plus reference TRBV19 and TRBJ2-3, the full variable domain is DGGITQSPKYLFRKEGQNVTLSCEQNLNHDAMYWYRQDPGQGLRLIYYSQIVNDFQKGDIAEGYSVSREKKESFPLTVTSAQKNPTAFYLCASSIGLAGSTDTQYFGPGTRLTVL.